This TCR beta chain was identified during a study of CD8+ T cells in alopecia areata. cDNA reverse transcribed from extracted RNA served as the sequencing template. Some clones are missing from TCRdb's copy, which holds only in-frame ones; the method was immunoSEQ multiplex PCR. The table shows around 120,000 clones, with approximately 38% occurring only once. Overall study results and limits: Clonality was higher in lesional than normal scalp, especially in alopecia totalis/universalis.

PBMCs, the starting material, were the source of sorted CD4+ and CD8+ T cells. With respect to this clone: The antigen remains unidentified.

This CDR3 has 11 amino acids. Trimming shortened V by 5 bases and J by 4 bases, and 6 bases separated the two germline ends. Per the germline V gene, CDR1 is GTSNPN and CDR2 is SVGIG (reference sequence). This TCR derives from a human donor with alopecia areata. This chain uses TRBV30 with TRBJ1-5; unclear D gene. Source material: CD4+ T cells sorted from blood. The CDR3 region is CAWGSNQPQHF. The CDR3 coding sequence is TGTGCCTGGGGCTCTAATCAGCCCCAGCATTTT. Combining the CDR3 with reference TRBV30 and TRBJ1-5 gives the whole variable domain SQTIHQWPATLVQPVGSPLSLECTVEGTSNPNLYWYRQAAGRGLQLLFYSVGIGQISSEVPQNLSASRPQDRQFILSSKKLLLSDSGFYLCAWGSNQPQHFGDGTRLSIL.